The 11 T cell receptor beta chains below all came from one sample that was sequenced in a study of TIL therapy for anti-PD-1-resistant metastatic lung cancer (dated by TCRdb to the early 2020s). The immunoSEQ v3 hsTCRB kit was used to amplify TCR beta CDR3 regions from genomic DNA through bias-controlled multiplex PCR. Sourced from immuneACCESS, this table was stored by TCRdb with only in-frame sequences that have V and J called. A share of the clones is absent; for the studies checked, an unresolved V gene accounts for under half, and the remainder has no known explanation. Across this sample there are more than 90,000 clones, with roughly 65% seen only once. Of the sample, 9.5% to 13% falls within the top ten clones. The sample's time point, from its label and the paper: pre-treatment sample, taken before nivolumab and TIL therapy. Excised metastases, mostly pleural nodules or supraclavicular lymph nodes, were used as baseline tumor samples and were taken from the same resection from which TIL were grown.

Sequences were derived from tumor tissue, sampled at baseline. These receptors came from a person aged 25-79 years with non-small cell lung cancer.

This sequence joins TRBV15 and TRBJ1-1; 7 positions match TRBD1. The CDR3 runs to 15 residues. Germline V gene data show CDR1 as LNHNV and CDR2 as YYDKDF (reference sequence). V lost 0 bases to trimming and J lost 3 bases; unmatched junction nucleotides: 4. The CDR3 DNA reads as TGTGCCACCAGCAGAGATCCAGGGGGGTACACTGAAGCTTTCTTT. Its protein product is CATSRDPGGYTEAFF. The full variable domain, in which reference TRBV15 and TRBJ1-1 provide the parts outside the CDR3, is DAMVIQNPRYQVTQFGKPVTLSCSQTLNHNVMYWYQQKSSQAPKLLFHYYDKDFNNEADTPDNFQSRRPNTSFCFLDIRSPGLGDTAMYLCATSRDPGGYTEAFFGQGTRLTVV.

This chain connects TRBV29-1 to TRBJ1-1, with D maybe TRBD1 (5 bases). CDR1 is SQVTM and CDR2 is ANQGSEA in the germline V gene. V was clipped by 1 base and J by 8 bases, with 14 bases between them. This CDR3 spans 13 amino acids. The CDR3 DNA reads TGCAGCGTTGAAGGACCGTATAGGGACGAAGCTTTCTTT. It is translated as CSVEGPYRDEAFF.

The chain links TRBV15 to TRBJ1-5; possible D gene TRBD1, 6 bases. The germline V gene has CDR1 LNHNV and CDR2 YYDKDF (reference sequence). The ends were cut back, 1 base at V and 13 bases at J, with 14 bases in the middle. The CDR3 is 13 amino acids. The CDR3 is CATSRGGDTSQHF. CDR3 coding DNA: TGTGCCACCAGCAGAGGTGGGGACACCAGTCAGCATTTT.

The chain carries TRBV28 and TRBJ2-7, with 8 bases matching TRBD1. The germline V gene has CDR1 MDHEN and CDR2 SYDVKM. The length of the CDR3 is 13 residues. The V segment lost 7 bases and the J segment 4 bases; nucleotides outside the gene matches: 6. In DNA form, the CDR3 reads TGTGCCAGCATGGACAGGGTTTTATACGAGCAGTACTTC. Protein product: CASMDRVLYEQYF.

This sequence joins TRBV9 and TRBJ2-3, with TRBD2 identical over 7 bases. Germline CDR1 and CDR2: SGDLS and YYNGEE. V shed 4 bases, J shed 1 base, and the junction held 6 bases outside the gene matches. CDR3 length: 15 residues. Written as DNA, the CDR3 is TGTGCCAGCAGCCGGGGGAGGGTCGGCACAGATACGCAGTATTTT. Translated: CASSRGRVGTDTQYF.

The chain carries TRBV5-4 and TRBJ2-1, with 13 bases fitting TRBD2. CDR3 length: 17 residues. Germline CDR1 and CDR2: SGHNT and YYREEE (reference sequence). The V gene end was trimmed by 1 base and the J gene end by 6 bases; junction bases not matched to a gene: 7. CDR3 bases: TGTGCCAGCAGCTTGCCTATGGGACTAGCGGGGTTCAATGAGCAGTTCTTC. Encoded protein: CASSLPMGLAGFNEQFF.

The rearrangement joins TRBV18 to TRBJ2-7; D possibly corresponds to TRBD2 (6 bases). CDR3 length equals 15 residues. V dropped 0 bases and J dropped 0 bases, with 9 bases sitting between them. The germline V gene encodes CDR1 KGHSH and CDR2 LQKENI. The CDR3: CASSPPAGFSYEQYF. The DNA for the CDR3 is TGTGCCAGCTCACCACCCGCGGGATTCTCCTACGAGCAGTACTTC.

The genes are TRBV15 and TRBJ2-6; TRBD1 matches at 10 bases. Trimming took 5 bases from V and 1 from J; bases not matched to a gene: 11. CDR1 is LNHNV and CDR2 is YYDKDF in the germline V gene (reference sequence). The CDR3 length is 19 residues. This CDR3 reads CATSLSQGQGMSGANVLTF. CDR3 nucleotides: TGTGCCACCAGCTTAAGCCAGGGACAGGGGATGTCTGGGGCCAACGTCCTGACTTTC.

This chain uses TRBV5-4 with TRBJ1-3; TRBD1 matches at 8 bases. Per the germline V gene, CDR1 is SGHNT and CDR2 is YYREEE (reference sequence). This CDR3 region has 15 residues. The V gene end was trimmed by 3 bases and the J gene end by 0 bases; junction bases not matched to a gene: 2. CDR3 DNA sequence: TGTGCCAGCAGCTGGACAGGGAGCTCTGGAAACACCATATATTTT. It codes for CASSWTGSSGNTIYF.

This clone has only a few counts. The chain couples TRBV18 to TRBJ2-7; TRBD2 is a possible D gene (5 bases). V lost 6 bases, J lost 2 bases, and 11 bases lay in between. The CDR3 spans 13 residues. Germline assignment: CDR1 KGHSH and CDR2 LQKENI. The DNA for the CDR3 is TGTGCCAGCTCCGCTGCCGGGGCCTACGAGCAGTACTTC. Translating gives CASSAAGAYEQYF.

This clone was seen more than once but under ten times. The gene calls are TRBV11-1 and TRBJ2-6, with D possibly matching TRBD1 (6 bases). V was shortened by 5 bases and J by 6 bases, with 14 bases between the two germline ends. The CDR3 length is 15 residues. Germline values: CDR1 SGHAT, CDR2 FQDESV (reference sequence). CDR3 sequence reads: CASSLLGASANVLTF. CDR3 DNA: TGTGCCAGCAGCCTTTTGGGGGCCTCGGCCAACGTCCTGACTTTC.